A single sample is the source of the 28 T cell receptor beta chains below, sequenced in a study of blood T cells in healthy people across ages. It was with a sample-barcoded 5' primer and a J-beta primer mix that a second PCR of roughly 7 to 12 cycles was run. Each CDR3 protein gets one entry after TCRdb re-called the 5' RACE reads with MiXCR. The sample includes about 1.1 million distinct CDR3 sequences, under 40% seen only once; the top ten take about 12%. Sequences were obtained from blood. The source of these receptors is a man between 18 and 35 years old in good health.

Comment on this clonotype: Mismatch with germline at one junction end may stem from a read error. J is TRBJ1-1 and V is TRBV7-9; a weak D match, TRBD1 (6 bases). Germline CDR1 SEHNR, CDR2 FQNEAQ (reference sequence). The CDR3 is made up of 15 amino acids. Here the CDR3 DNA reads TGTGCCAGCAGCTCACGAAAACAGGGTTTGACTGGAGCTTTCTTT. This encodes CASSSRKQGLTGAFF.

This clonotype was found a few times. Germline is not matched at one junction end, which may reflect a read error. The CDR3: CASSLGGGNEQYF. The CDR3 coding sequence is TGTGCCAGCAGTTTAGGCGGGGGGAATGAGCAGTACTTC. This rearrangement joins TRBV5-1 to TRBJ2-7, with 8 bases matching TRBD2. This CDR3 region has 13 residues. Germline V lookup: CDR1 SGHRS, CDR2 YFSETQ.

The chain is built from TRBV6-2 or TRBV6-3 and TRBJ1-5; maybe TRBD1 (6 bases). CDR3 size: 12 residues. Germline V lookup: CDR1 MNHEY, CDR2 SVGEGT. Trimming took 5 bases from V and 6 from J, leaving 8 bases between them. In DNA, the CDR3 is TGTGCCAGCAGTAGGACAGTTCAGCCCCAGCATTTT. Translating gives CASSRTVQPQHF.

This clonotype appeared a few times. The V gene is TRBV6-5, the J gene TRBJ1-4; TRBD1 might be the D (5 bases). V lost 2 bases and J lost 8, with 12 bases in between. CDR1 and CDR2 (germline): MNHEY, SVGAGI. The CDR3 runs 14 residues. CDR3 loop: CASSYGRQREKLFF. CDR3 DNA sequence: TGTGCCAGCAGTTACGGACGACAGCGAGAAAAACTGTTTTTT.

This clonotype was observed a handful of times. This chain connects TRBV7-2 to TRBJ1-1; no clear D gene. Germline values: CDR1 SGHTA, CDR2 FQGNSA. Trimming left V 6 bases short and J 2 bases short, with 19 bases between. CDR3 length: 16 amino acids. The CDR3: CASRTRGANGNTEAFF. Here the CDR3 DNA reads TGTGCCAGCAGAACACGCGGCGCGAACGGAAACACTGAAGCTTTCTTT.

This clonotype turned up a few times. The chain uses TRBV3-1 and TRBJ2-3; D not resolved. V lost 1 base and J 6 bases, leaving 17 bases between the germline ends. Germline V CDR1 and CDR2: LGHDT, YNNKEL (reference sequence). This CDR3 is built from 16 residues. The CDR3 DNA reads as TGTGCCAGCAGCCAAGTAATGATCGCATCAGCTGATACGCAGTATTTT. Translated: CASSQVMIASADTQYF.

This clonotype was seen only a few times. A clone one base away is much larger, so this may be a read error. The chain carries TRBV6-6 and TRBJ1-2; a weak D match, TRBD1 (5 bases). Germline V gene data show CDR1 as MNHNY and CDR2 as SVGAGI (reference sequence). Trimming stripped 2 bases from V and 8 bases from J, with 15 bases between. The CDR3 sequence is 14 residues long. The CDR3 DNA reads TGTGCCAGCAGTTACAGGGGCCCTCTGGGAGGCTACACCTTC. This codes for CASSYRGPLGGYTF.

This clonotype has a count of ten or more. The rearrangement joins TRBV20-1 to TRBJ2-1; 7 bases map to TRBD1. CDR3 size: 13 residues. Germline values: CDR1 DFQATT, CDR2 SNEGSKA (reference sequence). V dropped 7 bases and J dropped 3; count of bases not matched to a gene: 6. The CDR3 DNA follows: TGCAGTGGGGCAGGGGGTAGCTACAATGAGCAGTTCTTC. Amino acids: CSGAGGSYNEQFF.

Here the CDR3 DNA reads TGTGCCACCAGTGACCCCCCAGACAATGAGCAGTTCTTC. It yields the protein CATSDPPDNEQFF. The chain links TRBV24-1 to TRBJ2-1; D is uncertain. The V end lost 4 bases, the J end lost 5 bases, and 8 bases lay between the germline ends. Germline V CDR1 and CDR2: KGHDR, SFDVKD. The CDR3 spans 13 residues.

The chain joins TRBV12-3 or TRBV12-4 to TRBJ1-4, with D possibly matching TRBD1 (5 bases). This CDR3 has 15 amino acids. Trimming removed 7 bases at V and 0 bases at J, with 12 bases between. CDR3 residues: CASTAGGATNEKLFF. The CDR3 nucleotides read TGTGCCAGCACCGCGGGGGGGGCAACTAATGAAAAACTGTTTTTT.

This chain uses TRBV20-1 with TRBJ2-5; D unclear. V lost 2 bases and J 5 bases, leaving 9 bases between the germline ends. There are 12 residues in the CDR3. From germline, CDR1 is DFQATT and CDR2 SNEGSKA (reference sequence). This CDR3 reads CSARRKEETQYF. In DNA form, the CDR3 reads TGCAGTGCTAGACGCAAAGAGGAGACCCAGTACTTC.

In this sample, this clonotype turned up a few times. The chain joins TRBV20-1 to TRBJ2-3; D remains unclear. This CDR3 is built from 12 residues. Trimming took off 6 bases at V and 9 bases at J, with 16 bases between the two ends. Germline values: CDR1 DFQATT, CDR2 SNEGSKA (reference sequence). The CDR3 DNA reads TGCAGTGCCCCCCTATTATCGGACACGCAGTATTTT. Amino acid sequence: CSAPLLSDTQYF.

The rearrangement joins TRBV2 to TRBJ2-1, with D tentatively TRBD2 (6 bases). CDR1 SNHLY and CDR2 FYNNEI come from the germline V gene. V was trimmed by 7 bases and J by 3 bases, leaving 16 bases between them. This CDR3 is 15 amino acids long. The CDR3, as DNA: TGTGCCAGCAAGGGAGGACGAGCTCACTACAATGAGCAGTTCTTC. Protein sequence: CASKGGRAHYNEQFF.

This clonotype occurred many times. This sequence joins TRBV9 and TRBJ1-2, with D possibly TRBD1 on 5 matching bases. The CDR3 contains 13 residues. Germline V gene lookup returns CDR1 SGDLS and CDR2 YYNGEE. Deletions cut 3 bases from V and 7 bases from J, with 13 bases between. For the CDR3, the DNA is TGTGCCAGCAGCGGGACATTTCCGCCTGGCTACACCTTC. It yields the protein CASSGTFPPGYTF.

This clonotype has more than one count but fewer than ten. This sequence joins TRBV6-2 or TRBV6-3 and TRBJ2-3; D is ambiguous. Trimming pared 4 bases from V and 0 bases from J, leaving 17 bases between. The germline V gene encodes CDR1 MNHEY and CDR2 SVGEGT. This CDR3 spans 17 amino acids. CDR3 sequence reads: CASSSLDLGYSTDTQYF. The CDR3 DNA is TGTGCCAGCAGTTCCCTCGACTTGGGATATAGCACAGATACGCAGTATTTT.

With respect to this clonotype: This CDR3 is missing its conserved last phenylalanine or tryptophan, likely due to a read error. The DNA for the CDR3 is TGTGCCAGCAGCTCACAGGCAAGCTCCTACAATGAGCAGTTCTTA. Residues: CASSSQASSYNEQFL. The V gene is TRBV7-9, the J gene TRBJ2-1, with TRBD1 as a possible D gene (5 bases). The germline V gene encodes CDR1 SEHNR and CDR2 FQNEAQ (reference sequence). The CDR3 has 15 amino acids. V was shortened by 4 bases and J by 0 bases, with 10 bases between the two germline ends.

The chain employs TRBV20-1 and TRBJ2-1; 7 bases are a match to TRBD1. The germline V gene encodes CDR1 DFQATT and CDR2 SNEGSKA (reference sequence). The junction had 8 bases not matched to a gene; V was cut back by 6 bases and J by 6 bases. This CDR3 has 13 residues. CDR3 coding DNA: TGCAGTGCGATCCAGGGGGATCTCAATGAGCAGTTCTTC. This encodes CSAIQGDLNEQFF.

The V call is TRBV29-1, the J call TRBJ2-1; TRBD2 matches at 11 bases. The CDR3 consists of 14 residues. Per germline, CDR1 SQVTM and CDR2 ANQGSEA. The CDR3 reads CRYISGGAWNEQFF. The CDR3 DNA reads TGCAGATACATTAGCGGGGGGGCTTGGAATGAGCAGTTCTTC.

Here the CDR3 reads CASSSTRTGPGYGYTF. In DNA form, the CDR3 reads TGTGCCAGCAGTTCAACCAGGACAGGCCCGGGCTATGGCTACACCTTC. This chain uses TRBV6-5 with TRBJ1-2, with 7 bases aligning to TRBD1. CDR1 and CDR2 from the germline V gene are MNHEY and SVGAGI. The V segment lost 4 bases and the J segment 4 bases; nucleotides outside the gene matches: 12. The CDR3 runs 16 residues.

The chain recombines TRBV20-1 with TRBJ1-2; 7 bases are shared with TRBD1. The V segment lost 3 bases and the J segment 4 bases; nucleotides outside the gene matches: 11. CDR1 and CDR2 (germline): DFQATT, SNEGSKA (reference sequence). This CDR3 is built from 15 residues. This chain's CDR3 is CSAREDRSDLYGYTF. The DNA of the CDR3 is TGCAGTGCTAGGGAGGACAGGTCGGACCTCTATGGCTACACCTTC.

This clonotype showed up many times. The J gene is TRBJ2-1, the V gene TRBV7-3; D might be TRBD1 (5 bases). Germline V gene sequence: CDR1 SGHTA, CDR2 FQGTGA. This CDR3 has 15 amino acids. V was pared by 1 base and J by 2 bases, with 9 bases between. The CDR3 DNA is TGTGCCAGCAGCTTAAGTGGGGCTACCTACAATGAGCAGTTCTTC. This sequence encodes CASSLSGATYNEQFF.

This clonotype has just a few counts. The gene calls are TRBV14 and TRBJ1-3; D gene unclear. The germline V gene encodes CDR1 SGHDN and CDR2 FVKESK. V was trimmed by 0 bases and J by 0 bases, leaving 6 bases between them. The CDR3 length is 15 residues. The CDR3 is CASSQESHSGNTIYF. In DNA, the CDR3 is TGTGCCAGCAGCCAAGAGTCCCACTCTGGAAACACCATATATTTT.

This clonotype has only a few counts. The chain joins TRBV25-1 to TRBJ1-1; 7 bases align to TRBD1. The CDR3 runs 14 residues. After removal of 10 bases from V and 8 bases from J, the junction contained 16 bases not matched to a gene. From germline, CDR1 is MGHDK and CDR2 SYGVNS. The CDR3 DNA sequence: TGTGCCAACTCATACGACAGGGAAATGGAGGAAGCTTTCTTT. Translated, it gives CANSYDREMEEAFF.

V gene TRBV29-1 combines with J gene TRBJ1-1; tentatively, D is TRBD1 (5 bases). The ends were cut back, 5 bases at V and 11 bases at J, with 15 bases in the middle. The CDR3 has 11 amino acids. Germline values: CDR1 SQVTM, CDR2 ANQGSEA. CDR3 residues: CSVRTQARAFF. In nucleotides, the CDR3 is TGCAGCGTTAGGACACAAGCTCGGGCTTTCTTT. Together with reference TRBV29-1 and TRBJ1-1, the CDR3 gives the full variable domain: SAVISQKPSRDICQRGTSLTIQCQVDSQVTMMFWYRQQPGQSLTLIATANQGSEATYESGFVIDKFPISRPNLTFSTLTVSNMSPEDSSIYLCSVRTQARAFFGQGTRLTVV.

The chain's CDR3 is CASSFGPGWTEAFF. The CDR3 nucleotides are TGTGCCAGCAGCTTTGGGCCTGGTTGGACTGAAGCTTTCTTT. The rearrangement links TRBV7-9 to TRBJ1-1; D not certain. CDR1 and CDR2 (germline): SEHNR, FQNEAQ (reference sequence). Trimming stripped 3 bases from V and 5 bases from J, with 13 bases between. The CDR3 has 14 residues. Full variable domain (remainder filled in from reference TRBV7-9 and TRBJ1-1): DTGVSQNPRHKITKRGQNVTFRCDPISEHNRLYWYRQTLGQGPEFLTYFQNEAQLEKSRLLSDRFSAERPKGSFSTLEIQRTEQGDSAMYLCASSFGPGWTEAFFGQGTRLTVV.

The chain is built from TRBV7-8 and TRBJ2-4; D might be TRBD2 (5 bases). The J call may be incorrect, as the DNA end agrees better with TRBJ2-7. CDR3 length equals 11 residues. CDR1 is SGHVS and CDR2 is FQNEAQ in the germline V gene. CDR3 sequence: CASFGGYEQYF. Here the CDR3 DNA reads TGTGCCAGCTTCGGAGGATACGAGCAGTACTTC.

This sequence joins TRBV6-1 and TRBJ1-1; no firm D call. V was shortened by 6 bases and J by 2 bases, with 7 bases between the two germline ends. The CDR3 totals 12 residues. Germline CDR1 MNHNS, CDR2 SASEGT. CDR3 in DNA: TGTGCCAGCAGATCCTCTAACACTGAAGCTTTCTTT. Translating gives CASRSSNTEAFF.

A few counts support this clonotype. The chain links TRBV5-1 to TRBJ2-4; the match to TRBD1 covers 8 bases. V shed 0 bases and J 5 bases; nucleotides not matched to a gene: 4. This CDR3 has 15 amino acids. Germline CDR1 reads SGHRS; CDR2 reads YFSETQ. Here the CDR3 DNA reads TGCGCCAGCAGCTTGGCCGGACAGGGCCAAAACATTCAGTACTTC. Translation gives CASSLAGQGQNIQYF.